One TCR beta chain is described in this entry. CDR1 is MNHEY, CDR2 SVGAGI, per germline. V was trimmed by 6 bases and J by 2 bases, leaving 11 bases between them. The CDR3 spans 13 residues. The data were obtained in a study of blood T cell repertoires in COVID-19. The data were produced by immunoSEQ multiplex PCR, yet TCRdb's version contains in-frame clones alone and is incomplete. This sample has over 100,000 clones, with 75% to 90% found just once. The clonotype was recovered from a woman aged 45-65 years with acute or convalescent COVID-19. The genes are TRBV6-5 and TRBJ2-7; TRBD1 is a possible D gene (6 bases). The sequencing sample was made of peripheral blood. The CDR3 nucleotides are TGTGCCAGCAGAAACCGGGACACCTACGAGCAGTACTTC. Protein sequence: CASRNRDTYEQYF.